These T cell receptor beta chains were read from a single sample in a study of T cells in Graves' hyperthyroidism and ophthalmopathy. MiXCR, run by TCRdb on the multiplex PCR reads, gives a single entry per CDR3 protein. Of about 420,000 distinct CDR3 sequences detected, roughly 15% appear once; the ten largest clones hold about 5%. Input material: blood. All receptors derive from a woman aged 18-29 years with Graves' hyperthyroidism. The CDR3 runs from the conserved cysteine through the conserved F or W. A D gene is named only where the DNA matches it firmly. Clone size, where shown, is once, few, many, or a class for clones that have expanded.

V,D,J,size,DNA,CDR3
TRBV2,TRBD1,TRBJ2-5,many,TGTGCCAGCAGTCCAGACAGGGGAAAGACCCAGTACTTC,CASSPDRGKTQYF
TRBV12-3/TRBV12-4,.,TRBJ1-1,.,TGTGCCAGCAGTTTGGAACCGACCCTGAGGGCTGAAGCTTTCTTT,CASSLEPTLRAEAFF
TRBV20-1,.,TRBJ1-6,many,TGCAGTGCTAGAGATCTCTGGGGAATCCACTTT,CSARDLWGIHF
TRBV7-8,.,TRBJ2-7,many,TGTGCCAGCAGCTTAGAATCGGGCGGGCCCTACGAGCAGTACTTC,CASSLESGGPYEQYF
TRBV5-8,TRBD2,TRBJ2-5,.,TGTGCCAGCAGCGCAGTGACTAGCGGGGAGACCCAGTACTTC,CASSAVTSGETQYF
TRBV6-1,TRBD1,TRBJ2-2,.,TGTGCCAGCAGTGAACGGCCCGGGACAGGGACGACCGGGGAGCTGTTTTTT,CASSERPGTGTTGELFF
TRBV12-3/TRBV12-4,TRBD1,TRBJ2-7,many,TGTGCCAGCAGTCCACTTGAGGGACAGGGATACGAGCAGTACTTC,CASSPLEGQGYEQYF
TRBV28,.,TRBJ1-2,many,TGTGCCAGCACCGGGACACACGATAACTATGGCTACACCTTC,CASTGTHDNYGYTF
TRBV28,TRBD1,TRBJ1-4,many,TGTGCCAGCAGCTCCGGGACAGTGGATGAAAAACTGTTTTTT,CASSSGTVDEKLFF
TRBV11-2,.,TRBJ2-3,many,TGTGCCACCAGCCGCGGCGAGAGAGATACGCAGTATTTT,CATSRGERDTQYF
TRBV7-6,TRBD2,TRBJ2-3,.,TGTGCCAGCAGCTTAAGGACTAGCGGTAGCACAGATACGCAGTATTTT,CASSLRTSGSTDTQYF
TRBV6-1,TRBD1,TRBJ2-3,few,TGTGCCAGCAGTGATGGGCCCGGGACAGCCACAGATACGCAGTATTTT,CASSDGPGTATDTQYF
TRBV19,.,TRBJ2-2,.,TGTGCCAGTAGTTTCGGGGGCGGGAGCCGCACCGGGGAGCTGTTTTTT,CASSFGGGSRTGELFF
TRBV12-3/TRBV12-4,TRBD2,TRBJ2-7,many,TGTGCCAGCACCTTAGCGGGAGGGGGTGAGCAGTACTTC,CASTLAGGGEQYF
TRBV7-3,TRBD1,TRBJ1-1,many,TGTGCCAGCAGCTTAGGACAGGGGAGCGACACTGAAGCTTTCTTT,CASSLGQGSDTEAFF
TRBV27,.,TRBJ2-7,many,TGTGCCAGCAGTTTATCGTACAGGGACGAGCAGTACTTC,CASSLSYRDEQYF
TRBV7-8,.,TRBJ2-2,many,TGTGCCAGCAGCTTAGCAGGGGCCACCGGGGAGCTGTTTTTT,CASSLAGATGELFF
TRBV24-1,TRBD2,TRBJ2-1,few,TGTGCCACCAGTGATCCGGGACTAGCGGGAGGGGTCTACAATGAGCAGTTCTTC,CATSDPGLAGGVYNEQFF
TRBV18,TRBD1,TRBJ1-2,.,TGTGCCAGCTCACGGACCGGGACAGGGGAGGGGTACACCTTC,CASSRTGTGEGYTF
TRBV10-2,.,TRBJ1-1,few,TGCGCCAGCAGGAAGGCCTCGGGCAGGGGGAACACTGAAGCTTTCTTT,CASRKASGRGNTEAFF
TRBV9,TRBD1,TRBJ2-3,.,TGTGCCAGCAGCGTAGATGCCCTAGGGACAGGTACGCAGTATTTT,CASSVDALGTGTQYF
TRBV2,TRBD2,TRBJ2-7,many,TGTGCCAGCAGAGATGGACTAGCGGGAGGTTGGTACGAGCAGTACTTC,CASRDGLAGGWYEQYF
TRBV7-2,.,TRBJ2-3,many,TGTGCCAGCAGCTCGTTCTTGGGCAGGGGCGACACAGATACGCAGTATTTT,CASSSFLGRGDTDTQYF
TRBV14,TRBD2,TRBJ2-3,.,TGTGCCAGCAGCCAAGGTTTCGCGGGAGGGGTAGATACGCAGTATTTT,CASSQGFAGGVDTQYF
TRBV20-1,.,TRBJ1-3,few,TGCAGTGCTAGTTTAGACAGCTCTGGAAACACCATATATTTT,CSASLDSSGNTIYF
TRBV7-6,TRBD2,TRBJ2-5,few,TGTGCCAGCAGCCCCAGCGGGGGAAATCAAGAGACCCAGTACTTC,CASSPSGGNQETQYF
TRBV6-1,TRBD1,TRBJ2-7,many,TGTGCCAGCAGTCGGACAGGGGGCTGGGGAGCCGTCACCTACGAGCAGTACTTC,CASSRTGGWGAVTYEQYF
TRBV7-2,.,TRBJ1-2,many,TGTGCCAGCAGCTTAGAAGTAGACTACACCTTC,CASSLEVDYTF
TRBV28,.,TRBJ1-2,.,TGTGCCAGCACCCTACACGCAATTTGGGGAAATGGCTACACCTTC,CASTLHAIWGNGYTF
TRBV5-1,.,TRBJ1-5,.,TGCGCCAGCAGCTCCTTCCCAGGGGACAATCAGCCCCAGCATTTT,CASSSFPGDNQPQHF
TRBV11-1,.,TRBJ2-7,many,TGTGCCAGCAGCAAGGACGGCTACGAGCAGTACTTC,CASSKDGYEQYF
TRBV5-5,TRBD2,TRBJ2-4,.,TGTGCCAGCAGCTCAGGACTAGCGGGAGGGCCTAACATTCAGTACTTC,CASSSGLAGGPNIQYF
TRBV5-5,.,TRBJ1-2,many,TGTGCCAGCAGAAACGTTACAGGCGTAGCTAACTATGGCTACACCTTC,CASRNVTGVANYGYTF
TRBV6-1,TRBD1,TRBJ1-4,.,TGTGCCAGCAGTGATACAGGGGGAAGAGATGAAAAACTGTTTTTT,CASSDTGGRDEKLFF
TRBV28,.,TRBJ1-5,few,TGTGCCAGCACCCTATTACCCCTTCCGTCTCAGCCCCAGCATTTT,CASTLLPLPSQPQHF
TRBV29-1,.,TRBJ2-3,many,TGCAGCGTTGACGGGAGCACAGATACGCAGTATTTT,CSVDGSTDTQYF
TRBV11-2,.,TRBJ2-1,many,TGTGCCAGCAGCTTAAGTTCCCTGGGTGAGCAGTTCTTC,CASSLSSLGEQFF
TRBV15,.,TRBJ1-5,.,TGTGCCACCAGCCCGCGGCGGGGGGTACAGGGAGGGGATCAGCCCCAGCATTTT,CATSPRRGVQGGDQPQHF
TRBV30,.,TRBJ2-1,.,TGTGCCTGGAGCCCAGCAGGCCGACTGGGCAATGAGCAGTTCTTC,CAWSPAGRLGNEQFF
TRBV20-1,.,TRBJ2-7,few,TGCAGTGCTAATAGCGGAGGGCCATCCTACGAGCAGTACTTC,CSANSGGPSYEQYF
TRBV7-6,TRBD1,TRBJ2-7,few,TGTGCCAGCAGCTTGGGACAGGGTGCCGAGCAGTACTTC,CASSLGQGAEQYF
TRBV19,.,TRBJ2-3,few,TGTGCCAGTAGCCTTAGAAAGGCAGATACGCAGTATTTT,CASSLRKADTQYF
TRBV7-2,.,TRBJ1-1,.,TGTGCCAGCAGCGTAGGGGACACTGAAGCTTTCTTT,CASSVGDTEAFF
TRBV29-1,.,TRBJ1-5,many,TGCAGCGTTCGTGTGCGGTTTGATCAGCCCCAGCATTTT,CSVRVRFDQPQHF
TRBV6-1,TRBD1,TRBJ2-3,many,TGTGCCAGCAGTCCGACGGGACAGCACACAGATACGCAGTATTTT,CASSPTGQHTDTQYF
TRBV7-3,.,TRBJ2-3,many,TGTGCCAGCAGCTTAACGGGACATAGCACAGATACGCAGTATTTT,CASSLTGHSTDTQYF
TRBV7-8,TRBD1,TRBJ2-5,many,TGTGCCAGCAGGTCGGACAGGAGAGAGACCCAGTACTTC,CASRSDRRETQYF
TRBV12-3/TRBV12-4,.,TRBJ2-4,.,TGTGCCAGCAGTTTACAGGACAAAAACATTCAGTACTTC,CASSLQDKNIQYF
TRBV27,.,TRBJ2-5,many,TGTGCCAGCAGGCAGGGGTTATGGGAGACCCAGTACTTC,CASRQGLWETQYF
TRBV29-1,.,TRBJ1-1,many,TGCAGCGTTGATACCGCCGGATTGAACACTGAAGCTTTCTTT,CSVDTAGLNTEAFF
TRBV6-1,TRBD1,TRBJ2-7,many,TGTGCCAGCAGTTACACCGGGACAGTCTACGAGCAGTACTTC,CASSYTGTVYEQYF
TRBV19,.,TRBJ2-1,many,TGTGCCAGTAGTTCGGGACGGCGGCGGAATGAGCAGTTCTTC,CASSSGRRRNEQFF
TRBV7-3,TRBD2,TRBJ2-3,many,TGTGCCAGCAGCTTAAACAGACTAGCGGGAGGGCCTACAGATACGCAGTATTTT,CASSLNRLAGGPTDTQYF